This T cell receptor (beta chain) derives from a study of radiotherapy plus CTLA-4 blockade in lung cancer. With 0 bases removed from V and 2 bases from J, the gap between germline ends came to 8 bases. This CDR3 has 14 amino acids. CDR1 is MGHRA, CDR2 YSYEKL, per germline. Assay: immunoSEQ multiplex PCR; the TCRdb copy retains only in-frame clones and omits some. This table holds about 95,000 clones, 83% found once. The sample consisted of peripheral blood, taken from a patient treated with radiotherapy plus ipilimumab. The sequence derives from a human donor with non-small cell lung cancer who had stable disease on radiotherapy plus ipilimumab. The V and J genes are TRBV4-1 and TRBJ2-7; the D gene is possibly TRBD1 (5 bases). The CDR3 nucleotides read TGCGCCAGCAGCCAAGATCCACAGGCCTACGAGCAGTACTTC. This encodes CASSQDPQAYEQYF.